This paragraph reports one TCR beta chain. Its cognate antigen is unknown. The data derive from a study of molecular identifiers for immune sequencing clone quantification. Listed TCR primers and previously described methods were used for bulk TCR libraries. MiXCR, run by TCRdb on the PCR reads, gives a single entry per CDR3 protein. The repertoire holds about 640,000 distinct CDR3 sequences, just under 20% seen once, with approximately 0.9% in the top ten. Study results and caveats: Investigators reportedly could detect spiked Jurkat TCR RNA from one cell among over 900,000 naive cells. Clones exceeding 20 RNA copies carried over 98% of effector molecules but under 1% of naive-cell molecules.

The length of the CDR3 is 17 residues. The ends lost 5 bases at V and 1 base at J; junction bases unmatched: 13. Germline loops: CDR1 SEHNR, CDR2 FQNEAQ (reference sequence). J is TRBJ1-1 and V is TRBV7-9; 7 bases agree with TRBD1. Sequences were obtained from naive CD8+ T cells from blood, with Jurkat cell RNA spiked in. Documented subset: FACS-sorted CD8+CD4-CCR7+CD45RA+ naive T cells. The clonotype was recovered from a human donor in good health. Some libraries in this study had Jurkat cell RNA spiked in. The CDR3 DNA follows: TGTGCCAGCAGCCCGCCCCCCCGGGACAGAGAGAACACTGAAGCTTTCTTT. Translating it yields CASSPPPRDRENTEAFF.